This T cell receptor (beta chain) was sequenced during a study of blood T cell repertoires in COVID-19. About the study: In each case, the material was cDNA or gDNA derived from T cells, B-cell-depleted T cells, or PBMCs.

V was trimmed by 2 bases and J by 1 base, leaving 9 bases between them. The CDR3 length is 14 residues. Looked up from germline, CDR1 is SGHRS and CDR2 is YFSETQ. In the authors' workflow: Reference gene primer amplification yielded estimated nucleated cell counts. This table comes from immunoSEQ multiplex PCR, and its TCRdb copy is limited to in-frame clones, with some not included. The V and J calls and clone size are taken from that table; D and trimming were inferred from the DNA. This sample has 100,000 or so clones, with 85% to 90% found just once. The sample was peripheral blood. The chain has TRBV5-1 and TRBJ1-1; perhaps TRBD1 as D (6 bases). The receptor comes from a human donor in a cohort sampled during active COVID-19. The CDR3 region is CASSFGGTNTEAFF. The DNA for the CDR3 is TGCGCCAGCAGCTTTGGGGGCACGAACACTGAAGCTTTCTTT.